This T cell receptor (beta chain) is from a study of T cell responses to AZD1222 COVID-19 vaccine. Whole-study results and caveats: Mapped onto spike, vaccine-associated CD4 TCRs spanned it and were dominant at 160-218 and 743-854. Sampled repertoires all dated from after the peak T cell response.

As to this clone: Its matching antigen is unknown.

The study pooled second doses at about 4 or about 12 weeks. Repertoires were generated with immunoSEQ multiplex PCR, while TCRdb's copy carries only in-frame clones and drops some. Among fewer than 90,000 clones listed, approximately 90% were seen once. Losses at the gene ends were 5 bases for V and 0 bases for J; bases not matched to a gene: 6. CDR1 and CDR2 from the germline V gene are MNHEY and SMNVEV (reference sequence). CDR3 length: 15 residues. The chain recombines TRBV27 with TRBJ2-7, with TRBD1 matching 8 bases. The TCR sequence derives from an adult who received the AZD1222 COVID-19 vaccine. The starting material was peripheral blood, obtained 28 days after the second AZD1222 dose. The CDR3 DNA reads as TGTGCCAGCAGTCAAGGACAGGGCCGCTCCTACGAGCAGTACTTC. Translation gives CASSQGQGRSYEQYF.